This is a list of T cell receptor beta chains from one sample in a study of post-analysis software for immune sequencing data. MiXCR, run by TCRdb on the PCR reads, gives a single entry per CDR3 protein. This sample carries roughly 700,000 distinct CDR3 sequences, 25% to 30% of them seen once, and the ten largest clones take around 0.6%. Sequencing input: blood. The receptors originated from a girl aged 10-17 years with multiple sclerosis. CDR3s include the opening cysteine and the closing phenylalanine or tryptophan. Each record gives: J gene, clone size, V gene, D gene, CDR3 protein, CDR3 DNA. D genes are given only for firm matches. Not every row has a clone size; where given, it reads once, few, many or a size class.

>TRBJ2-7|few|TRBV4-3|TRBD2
CASSQDPAGGPYEQYF
TGCGCCAGCAGCCAGGACCCTGCGGGAGGCCCCTACGAGCAGTACTTC
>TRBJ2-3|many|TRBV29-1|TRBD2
CSADSGGSTDTQYF
TGCAGCGCTGATAGCGGGGGAAGCACAGATACGCAGTATTTT
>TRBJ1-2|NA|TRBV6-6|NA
CASMPPGVANYGYTF
TGTGCCAGTATGCCCCCAGGCGTCGCTAACTATGGCTACACCTTC
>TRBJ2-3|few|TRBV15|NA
CATSRGWTVTDTQYF
TGTGCCACCAGCAGAGGCTGGACAGTCACAGATACGCAGTATTTT
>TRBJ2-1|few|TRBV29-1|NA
CSVDLGVSYNEQFF
TGCAGCGTTGATCTCGGGGTATCCTACAATGAGCAGTTCTTC
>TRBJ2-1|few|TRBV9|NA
CASSTTGNEQFF
TGTGCCAGCAGCACCACCGGGAATGAGCAGTTCTTC
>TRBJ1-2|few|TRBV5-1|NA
CASSSDAPYGYTF
TGCGCCAGCAGCTCGGACGCCCCCTATGGCTACACCTTC
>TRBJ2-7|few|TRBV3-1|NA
CASSGRDAMSEQYF
TGTGCCAGCAGCGGACGGGACGCCATGTCCGAGCAGTACTTC
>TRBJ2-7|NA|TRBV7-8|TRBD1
CASSSSTGAYEQHF
TGTGCCAGCAGCTCGTCGACAGGGGCCTACGAGCAGCACTTC
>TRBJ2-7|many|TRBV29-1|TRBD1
CSVSRDRDSEQYF
TGCAGCGTTTCGCGGGACAGGGACTCCGAGCAGTACTTC
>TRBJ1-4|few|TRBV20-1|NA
CSAQAYNEKLFF
TGCAGTGCGCAGGCCTATAATGAAAAACTGTTTTTT
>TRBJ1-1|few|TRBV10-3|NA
CAIRGDLNTEAFF
TGTGCCATCAGGGGGGACCTAAACACTGAAGCTTTCTTT
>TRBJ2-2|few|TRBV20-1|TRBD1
CSARKTGEVHTGELFF
TGCAGTGCTAGGAAGACAGGGGAAGTCCACACCGGGGAGCTGTTTTTT
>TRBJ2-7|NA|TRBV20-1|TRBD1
CSARRGQGTYEQYF
TGCAGTGCTAGGCGTGGACAGGGTACCTACGAGCAGTACTTC
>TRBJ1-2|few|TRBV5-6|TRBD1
CASRHPGGYGYTF
TGTGCCAGCAGGCACCCAGGGGGGTATGGCTACACCTTC
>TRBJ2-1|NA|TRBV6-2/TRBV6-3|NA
CASSYSAGLPSANEQFF
TGTGCCAGCAGTTACTCTGCAGGGCTCCCCTCTGCCAATGAGCAGTTCTTC
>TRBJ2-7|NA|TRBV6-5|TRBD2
CASSYSFGTTYEQYF
TGTGCCAGCAGTTACTCGTTTGGGACTACCTACGAGCAGTACTTC
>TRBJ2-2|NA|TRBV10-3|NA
CAISGENTGELFF
TGTGCCATCAGCGGAGAGAACACCGGGGAGCTGTTTTTT
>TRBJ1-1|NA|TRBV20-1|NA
CSARDRSRNTEAFF
TGCAGTGCTAGAGATAGGAGCCGGAACACTGAAGCTTTCTTT
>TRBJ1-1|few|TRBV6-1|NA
CASSHHTKNTEAFF
TGTGCCAGCAGTCACCACACGAAGAACACTGAAGCTTTCTTT
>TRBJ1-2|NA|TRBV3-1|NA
CASSQSHGYTF
TGTGCCAGCAGCCAAAGCCATGGCTACACCTTC
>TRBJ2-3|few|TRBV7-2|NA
CASSLQGGSTDTQYF
TGTGCCAGCAGCTTACAGGGGGGGAGCACAGATACGCAGTATTTT
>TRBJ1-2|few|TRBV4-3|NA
CASSQGQFGYTF
TGCGCCAGCAGCCAAGGACAGTTTGGCTACACCTTC
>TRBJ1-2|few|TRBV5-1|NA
CASSFGSGANYGYTF
TGCGCCAGCAGCTTCGGGTCGGGTGCTAACTATGGCTACACCTTC
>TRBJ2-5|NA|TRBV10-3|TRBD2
CAISETRLAGGQETQYF
TGTGCCATCAGTGAGACCCGACTAGCGGGGGGGCAAGAGACCCAGTACTTC
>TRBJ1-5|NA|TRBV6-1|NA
CASSDPGVSNQPQHF
TGTGCCAGCAGTGACCCAGGGGTTAGCAATCAGCCCCAGCATTTT
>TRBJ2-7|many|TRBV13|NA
CASSFASASYEQYF
TGTGCCAGCAGCTTCGCTTCAGCGTCCTACGAGCAGTACTTC
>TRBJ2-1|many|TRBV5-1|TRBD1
CASFQGQANNEQFF
TGCGCCAGCTTTCAGGGACAGGCGAACAATGAGCAGTTCTTC
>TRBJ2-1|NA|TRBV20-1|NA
CSAIGYNEQFF
TGCAGTGCTATCGGTTACAATGAGCAGTTCTTC
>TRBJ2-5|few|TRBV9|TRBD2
CASSTTSGVQETQYF
TGTGCCAGCAGCACAACTAGCGGGGTACAAGAGACCCAGTACTTC
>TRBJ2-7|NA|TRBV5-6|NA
CASSLMAGGTLFEIEQYF
TGTGCCAGCAGCTTGATGGCTGGCGGGACCCTCTTTGAAATAGAGCAGTACTTC
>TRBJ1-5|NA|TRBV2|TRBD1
CASRPGQVGQPQHF
TGTGCCAGCAGGCCGGGACAGGTGGGCCAGCCCCAGCATTTT
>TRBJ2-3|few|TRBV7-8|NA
CASFGEYTDTQYF
TGTGCCAGCTTCGGGGAGTACACAGATACGCAGTATTTT
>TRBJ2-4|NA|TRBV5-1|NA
CASSLVAGDGWEQYF
TGCGCCAGCAGCTTGGTGGCAGGGGACGGTTGGGAGCAGTACTTC
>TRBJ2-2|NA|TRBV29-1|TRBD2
CSVGRTSVTGELFF
TGCAGCGTTGGACGGACTAGCGTCACCGGGGAGCTGTTTTTT
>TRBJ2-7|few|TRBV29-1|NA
CSGSGSGEQYF
TGCAGCGGTTCGGGTTCTGGCGAGCAGTACTTC
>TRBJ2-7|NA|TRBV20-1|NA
CSARDQRQLYEQYF
TGCAGTGCTAGAGATCAGAGACAGCTCTACGAGCAGTACTTC
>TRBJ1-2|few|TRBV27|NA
CASAERTQRGYTF
TGTGCCAGCGCGGAAAGAACCCAGCGTGGCTACACCTTC
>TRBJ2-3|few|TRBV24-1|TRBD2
CATSDQRGIADTQYF
TGTGCCACCAGTGATCAGCGGGGGATAGCAGATACGCAGTATTTT
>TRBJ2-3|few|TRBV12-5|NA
CASGLSFRTVSTDTQYF
TGTGCTAGTGGTTTGTCATTCCGGACTGTGAGCACAGATACGCAGTATTTT
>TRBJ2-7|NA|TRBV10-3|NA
CAISDLPRDAGYEQYF
TGTGCCATCAGTGACCTGCCCCGGGACGCAGGCTACGAGCAGTACTTC
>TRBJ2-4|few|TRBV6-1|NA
CASSEAWTRSAKNIQYF
TGTGCCAGCAGTGAAGCGTGGACGCGATCAGCCAAAAACATTCAGTACTTC
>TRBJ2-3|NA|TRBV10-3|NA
CAISEGRGRTDTQYF
TGTGCCATCAGTGAGGGGCGGGGTCGCACAGATACGCAGTATTTT
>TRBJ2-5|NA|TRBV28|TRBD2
CASSLWLAGWETQYF
TGTGCCAGCAGTTTATGGCTAGCGGGGTGGGAGACCCAGTACTTC
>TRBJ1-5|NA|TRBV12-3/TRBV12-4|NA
CASQLGGTELPQHF
TGTGCCAGCCAGCTCGGTGGAACCGAGCTGCCCCAGCATTTT
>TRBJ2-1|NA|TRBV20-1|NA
CSARGPAPPNEQFF
TGCAGTGCTAGAGGTCCGGCTCCCCCTAATGAGCAGTTCTTC
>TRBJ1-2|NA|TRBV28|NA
CASEGDYGYTF
TGTGCCAGCGAGGGGGACTATGGCTACACCTTC
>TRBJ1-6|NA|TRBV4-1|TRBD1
CASSQGQGDSPLHF
TGCGCCAGCAGCCAAGGACAGGGGGATTCACCCCTCCACTTT
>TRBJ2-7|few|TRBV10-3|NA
CAIWDRDGYEQYF
TGTGCCATCTGGGACCGAGATGGCTACGAGCAGTACTTC
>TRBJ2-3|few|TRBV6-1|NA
CASRRGDPDTQYF
TGTGCCAGCAGGAGGGGAGATCCAGATACGCAGTATTTT
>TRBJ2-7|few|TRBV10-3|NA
CAISDAVTPEQYF
TGTGCCATCAGTGACGCAGTAACCCCCGAGCAGTACTTC
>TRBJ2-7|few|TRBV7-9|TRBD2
CASSFVRLAEEQYF
TGTGCCAGCAGCTTCGTGAGACTAGCGGAGGAGCAGTACTTC
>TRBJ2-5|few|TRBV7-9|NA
CASSPRDQETQYF
TGTGCCAGCAGCCCCCGGGACCAAGAGACCCAGTACTTC
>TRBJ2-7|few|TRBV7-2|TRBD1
CASSSPSGTGGSYEQYF
TGTGCCAGCAGCTCCCCATCCGGGACAGGGGGATCCTACGAGCAGTACTTC
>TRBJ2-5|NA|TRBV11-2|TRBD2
CASSSLAKKTQYF
TGTGCCAGCAGCTCACTAGCGAAGAAGACCCAGTACTTC
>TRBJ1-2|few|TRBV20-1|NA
CSARDPLYRTSNYGYTF
TGCAGTGCTAGAGATCCTTTGTACAGGACTAGCAACTATGGCTACACCTTC
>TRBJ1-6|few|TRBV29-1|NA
CSAGPDRNSPLHF
TGCAGCGCTGGACCGGACAGAAATTCACCCCTCCACTTT
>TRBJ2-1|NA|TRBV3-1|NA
CASTKPGGRSNEQFF
TGTGCCAGTACCAAACCGGGGGGCCGGAGCAATGAGCAGTTCTTC